This TCR beta chain was profiled in a study of spatial heterogeneity in lung cancer. The CDR3 is 15 amino acids. Trimming cost V 2 bases and J 2 bases, with 8 bases left between them. Germline CDR1 reads SGHRS; CDR2 reads YFSETQ. This clonotype has ten or more counts. The time point here: sample taken at primary tumor resection. No cell sorting; template was whole RNA from tumor, lung tissue or PBMC. MiXCR was run by TCRdb on the 5' RACE reads, yielding one entry per CDR3 protein. Of 15,000 or so distinct CDR3 sequences listed, less than 14% are singletons. The source is a female donor with early-stage non-small cell lung cancer. The rearrangement links TRBV5-1 to TRBJ2-6, with D possibly called TRBD1 or TRBD2 (5 bases each). The material sequenced was PBMCs, taken at surgery. In DNA form, the CDR3 reads TGCGCCAGCAGCTTTGGGGGAGCTGGGGCCAACGTCCTGACTTTC. Translation gives CASSFGGAGANVLTF. Filled out from reference TRBV5-1 and TRBJ2-6, the complete variable domain reads KAGVTQTPRYLIKTRGQQVTLSCSPISGHRSVSWYQQTPGQGLQFLFEYFSETQRNKGNFPGRFSGRQFSNSRSEMNVSTLELGDSALYLCASSFGGAGANVLTFGAGSRLTVL.